The TCR beta chain described here comes from a study of T-cell memory formation after mild COVID-19. Study observations and caveats: Certain responding clones were present in pre-infection memory, suggesting participation of cross-reactive memory.

In the case of this clonotype: What it recognizes is unknown.

Libraries for TCRalpha and TCRbeta carried sample barcodes and unique molecular identifiers via 5'RACE. TCRdb passed the 5' RACE reads through MiXCR, listing each CDR3 protein once. The table has hundreds of thousands of distinct CDR3 sequences, more than 20% seen once. Germline-derived CDR1 and CDR2 are SGHRS and YFSETQ. CDR3 length equals 12 residues. Trimming shortened V by 1 base and J by 4 bases, and 4 bases separated the two germline ends. Material: PBMCs or a T cell subset sorted from them (not recorded which). This receptor was taken from an adult woman who had mild COVID-19 (a few samples of this study predate the infection). Cell type and time point are not known. This chain links TRBV5-1 with TRBJ2-3; D unresolved. Here the CDR3 reads CASSLPSDTQYF. The DNA for the CDR3 is TGCGCCAGCAGCTTGCCCTCAGATACGCAGTATTTT.